This is a list of T cell receptor beta chains from one sample in a study of beta chain features in type 1 diabetes. TCRdb's table, derived via immunoSEQ multiplex PCR, lists solely in-frame clones and lacks some. This table has around 300,000 clones, around 15% appearing once. Sequenced material: central memory CD4+ T cells from blood. The receptors were gathered from a man aged 25 to 40 in good health. Each CDR3 is given with its conserved first and last residue. Fields, in order: D gene, J gene, clone size, V gene, CDR3 DNA, CDR3 protein. A D gene is named only where the DNA matches it firmly. Clone size is shown for a subset of rows, as once, few, many or a class of expanded clone.

>-|TRBJ2-7|-|TRBV6-5
TGTGCCATCAGTTCCGCGACAGCCCTGAGCTCCTACGAGCAGTACTTC
CAISSATALSSYEQYF
>-|TRBJ1-2|-|TRBV19
TGTGCCAGTATTCCCGATCTGACAGTGGACTATGGCTACACCTTC
CASIPDLTVDYGYTF
>TRBD1|TRBJ1-1|few|TRBV19
TGTGCCACTATTAACCGGGACAGGAGGAATCCTGAAGCTTTCTTT
CATINRDRRNPEAFF
>-|TRBJ2-3|-|TRBV7-7
TGTGCCAGCAGCTCCTTCGGGCCCCGGGGAGGAGATACGCAGTATTTT
CASSSFGPRGGDTQYF
>-|TRBJ1-2|-|TRBV6-5
TGTGCCAGCAGTTACGTAGGAAGGGCGAGCTACACCTTC
CASSYVGRASYTF
>-|TRBJ2-5|-|TRBV5-4
TGTGCCAGCAGCCCAGCAGGGCCCGTTAGTGAGACCCAGTACTTC
CASSPAGPVSETQYF
>TRBD1|TRBJ1-6|-|TRBV9
TGTGCCAGCAGCCCCGGACAGGGGGTACCCCTCCACTTT
CASSPGQGVPLHF
>TRBD1|TRBJ1-5|-|TRBV18
TGTGCCAGCTCCCCCGGGACAGGGGGCTGGAATCAGCCCCAGCATTTT
CASSPGTGGWNQPQHF
>-|TRBJ2-1|-|TRBV7-8
TGTGCCAGCAGCCATGCGGGGGCAGCTTACAATGAGCAGTTCTTC
CASSHAGAAYNEQFF
>-|TRBJ2-7|-|TRBV7-9
TGTGCCAGCAGCTCCCCGTACGGAAGCTCCTACGAGCAGTACTTC
CASSSPYGSSYEQYF
>-|TRBJ2-7|few|TRBV2
TGTGCCAGCAGTGTTGGGGGGACCTACGAGCAGTACTTC
CASSVGGTYEQYF
>TRBD2|TRBJ2-1|few|TRBV4-3
TGCGCCAGCAGCCAAGAAGTCCATCGGGGGGATGAGCAGTTCTTC
CASSQEVHRGDEQFF
>-|TRBJ2-3|-|TRBV11-2
TGTGCCAGCAGGGTCTGGGGGGGCCTCGGAGATACGCAGTATTTT
CASRVWGGLGDTQYF
>-|TRBJ2-2|-|TRBV7-6
TGTGCCAGCAGCTTAGGCTCAGGGGCCTTGGGGGCGACCGGGGAGCTGTTTTTT
CASSLGSGALGATGELFF